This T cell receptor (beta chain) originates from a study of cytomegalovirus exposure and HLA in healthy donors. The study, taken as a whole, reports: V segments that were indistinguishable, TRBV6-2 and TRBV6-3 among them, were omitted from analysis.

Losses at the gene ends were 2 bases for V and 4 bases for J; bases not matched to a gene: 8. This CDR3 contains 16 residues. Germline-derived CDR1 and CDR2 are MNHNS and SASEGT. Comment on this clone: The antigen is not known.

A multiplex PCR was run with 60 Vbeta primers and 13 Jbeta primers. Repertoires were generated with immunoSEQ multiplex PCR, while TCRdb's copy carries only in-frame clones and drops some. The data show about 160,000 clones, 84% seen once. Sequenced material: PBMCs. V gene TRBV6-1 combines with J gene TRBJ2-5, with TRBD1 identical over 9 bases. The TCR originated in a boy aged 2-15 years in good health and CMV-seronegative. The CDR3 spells CASSEITGGARETQYF. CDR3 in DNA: TGTGCCAGCAGTGAAATTACAGGGGGCGCCCGAGAGACCCAGTACTTC.